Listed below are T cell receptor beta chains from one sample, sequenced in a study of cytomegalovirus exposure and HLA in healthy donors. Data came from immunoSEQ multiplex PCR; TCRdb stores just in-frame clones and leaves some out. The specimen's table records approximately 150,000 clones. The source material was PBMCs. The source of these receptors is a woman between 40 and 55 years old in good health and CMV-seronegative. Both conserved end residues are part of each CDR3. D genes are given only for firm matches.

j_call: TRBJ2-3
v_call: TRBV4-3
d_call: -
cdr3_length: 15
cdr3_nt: TGCGCCAGCAGCCCTATCGGCAGGGAAGGAGATACGCAGTATTTT
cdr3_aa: CASSPIGREGDTQYF

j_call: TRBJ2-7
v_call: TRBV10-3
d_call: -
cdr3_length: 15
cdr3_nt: TGTGCCATCACTACTTCCGACAGGAGCTCCTACGAGCAGTACTTC
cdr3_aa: CAITTSDRSSYEQYF

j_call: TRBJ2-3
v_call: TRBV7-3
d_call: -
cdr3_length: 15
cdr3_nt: TGTGCCAGCAGCCCACAGGGCTGGGGCACAGATACGCAGTATTTT
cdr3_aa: CASSPQGWGTDTQYF

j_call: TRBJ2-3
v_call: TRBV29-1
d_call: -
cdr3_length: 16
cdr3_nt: -
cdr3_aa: CSVGSGTSGGDGVGYF

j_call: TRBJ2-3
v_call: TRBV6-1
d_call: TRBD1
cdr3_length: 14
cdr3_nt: TGTGCCAGCAGTGAAGACAGGGGATACGATACGCAGTATTTT
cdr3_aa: CASSEDRGYDTQYF

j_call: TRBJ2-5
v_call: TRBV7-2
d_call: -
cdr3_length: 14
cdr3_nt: TGTGCCAGCAGCTTTTTGAGTTCCAGGGAGACCCAGTACTTC
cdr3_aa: CASSFLSSRETQYF

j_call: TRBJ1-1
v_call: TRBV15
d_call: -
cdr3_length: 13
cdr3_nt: TGTGCCACCAGTATGCACGGGGGGACTGAAGCTTTCTTT
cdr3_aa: CATSMHGGTEAFF

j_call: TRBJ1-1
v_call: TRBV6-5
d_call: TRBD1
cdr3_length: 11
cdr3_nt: TGTGCCAGCAGCCGGGACAGCGAAGCTTTCTTT
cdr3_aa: CASSRDSEAFF

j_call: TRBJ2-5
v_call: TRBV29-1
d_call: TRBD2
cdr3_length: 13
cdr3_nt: TGCAGCACGTATAGCGGGGGGCGAGAGACCCAGTACTTC
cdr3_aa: CSTYSGGRETQYF

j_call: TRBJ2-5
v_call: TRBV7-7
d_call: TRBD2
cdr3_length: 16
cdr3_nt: TGTGCTAGCAGCCAAACTAGCGGGGGGGCCGCGAAGACCCAGTACTTC
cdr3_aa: CASSQTSGGAAKTQYF

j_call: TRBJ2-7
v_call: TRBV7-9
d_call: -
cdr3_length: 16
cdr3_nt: TGTGCCAGCAGCGTAGGGGCTTTGGTGGGTGCCTACGAGCAGTACTTC
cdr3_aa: CASSVGALVGAYEQYF

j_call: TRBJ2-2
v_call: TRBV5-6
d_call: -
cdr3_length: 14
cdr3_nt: TGTGCCAGCAGCACCTACAGGGACACCGGGGAGCTGTTTTTT
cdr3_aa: CASSTYRDTGELFF

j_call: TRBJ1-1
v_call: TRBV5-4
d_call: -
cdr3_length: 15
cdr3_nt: TGTGCCAGCAGCCGTAACAGGGATATGAACACTGAAGCTTTCTTT
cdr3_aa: CASSRNRDMNTEAFF

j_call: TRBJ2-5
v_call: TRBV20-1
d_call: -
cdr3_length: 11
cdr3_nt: TGCAGTGCTAGAGATCGGGAGACCCAGTACTTC
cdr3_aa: CSARDRETQYF

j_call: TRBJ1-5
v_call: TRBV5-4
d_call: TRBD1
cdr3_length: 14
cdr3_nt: TGTGCCAGCAGCTTACAGGGGGTAGGTCAGCCCCAGCATTTT
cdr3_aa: CASSLQGVGQPQHF

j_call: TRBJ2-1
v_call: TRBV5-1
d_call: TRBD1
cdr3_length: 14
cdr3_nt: TGCGCCAGCAGCTTGTCCCCCGGGACAGCCCAATCGTTCTTC
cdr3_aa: CASSLSPGTAQSFF

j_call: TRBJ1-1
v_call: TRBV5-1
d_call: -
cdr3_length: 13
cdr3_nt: TGCGCCAGCAGCAGGGAGGGGGGCGCTGAAGCTTTCTTT
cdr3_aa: CASSREGGAEAFF